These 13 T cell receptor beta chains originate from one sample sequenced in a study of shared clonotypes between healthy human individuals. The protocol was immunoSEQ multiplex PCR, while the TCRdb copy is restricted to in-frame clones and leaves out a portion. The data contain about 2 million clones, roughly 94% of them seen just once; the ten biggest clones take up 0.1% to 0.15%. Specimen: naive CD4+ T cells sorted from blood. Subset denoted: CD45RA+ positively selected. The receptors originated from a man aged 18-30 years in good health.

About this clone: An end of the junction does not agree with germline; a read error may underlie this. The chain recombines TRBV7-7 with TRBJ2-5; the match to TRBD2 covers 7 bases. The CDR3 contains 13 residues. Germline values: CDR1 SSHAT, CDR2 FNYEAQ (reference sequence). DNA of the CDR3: TGTGCTAGCAGCTTGGGTGCTAGCGGGACCCAGTACTTC. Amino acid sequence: CASSLGASGTQYF.

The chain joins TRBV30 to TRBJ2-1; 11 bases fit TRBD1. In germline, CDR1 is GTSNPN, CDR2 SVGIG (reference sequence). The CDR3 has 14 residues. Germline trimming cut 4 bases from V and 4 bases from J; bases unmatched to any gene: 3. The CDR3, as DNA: TGTGCCTGGAAGGGACAGGGGGTTTACAATGAGCAGTTCTTC. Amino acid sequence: CAWKGQGVYNEQFF.

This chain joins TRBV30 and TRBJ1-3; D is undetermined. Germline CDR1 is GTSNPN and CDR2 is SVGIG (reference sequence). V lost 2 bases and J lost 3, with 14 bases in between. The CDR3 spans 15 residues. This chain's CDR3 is CAWSTLAGFGNTIYF. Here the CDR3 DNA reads TGTGCCTGGAGTACCCTGGCGGGGTTTGGAAACACCATATATTTT. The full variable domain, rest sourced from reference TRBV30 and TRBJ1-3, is SQTIHQWPATLVQPVGSPLSLECTVEGTSNPNLYWYRQAAGRGLQLLFYSVGIGQISSEVPQNLSASRPQDRQFILSSKKLLLSDSGFYLCAWSTLAGFGNTIYFGEGSWLTVV.

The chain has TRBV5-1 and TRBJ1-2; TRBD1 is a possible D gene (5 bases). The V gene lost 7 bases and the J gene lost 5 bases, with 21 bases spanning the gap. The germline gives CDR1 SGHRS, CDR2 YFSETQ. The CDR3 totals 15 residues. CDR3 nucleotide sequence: TGCGCCAGCGGGATATCAGGGAAAACCGGGTATGGCTACACCTTC. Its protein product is CASGISGKTGYGYTF.

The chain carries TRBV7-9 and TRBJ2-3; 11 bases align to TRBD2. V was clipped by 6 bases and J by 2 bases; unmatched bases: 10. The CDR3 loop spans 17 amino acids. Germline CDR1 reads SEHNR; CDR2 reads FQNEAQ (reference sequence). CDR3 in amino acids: CASSSYLLAGDTDTQYF. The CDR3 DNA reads TGTGCCAGCAGTTCCTATTTACTAGCGGGGGACACAGATACGCAGTATTTT.

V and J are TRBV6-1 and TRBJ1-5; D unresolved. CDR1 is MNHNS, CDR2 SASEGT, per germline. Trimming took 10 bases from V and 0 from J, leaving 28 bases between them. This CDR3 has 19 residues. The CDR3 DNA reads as TGTGCCAACAGCGAAAGTTTGGGTGGATGGACGGCTAGCAATCAGCCCCAGCATTTT. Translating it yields CANSESLGGWTASNQPQHF.

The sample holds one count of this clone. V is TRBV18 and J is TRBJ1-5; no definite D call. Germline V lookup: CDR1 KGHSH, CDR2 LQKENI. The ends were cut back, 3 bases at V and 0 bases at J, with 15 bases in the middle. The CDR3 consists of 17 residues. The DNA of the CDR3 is TGTGCCAGCTCACCCCTCCCGAACCCTTCTAGCAATCAGCCCCAGCATTTT. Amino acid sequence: CASSPLPNPSSNQPQHF. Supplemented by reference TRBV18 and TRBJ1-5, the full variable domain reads NAGVMQNPRHLVRRRGQEARLRCSPMKGHSHVYWYRQLPEEGLKFMVYLQKENIIDESGMPKERFSAEFPKEGPSILRIQQVVRGDSAAYFCASSPLPNPSSNQPQHFGDGTRLSIL.

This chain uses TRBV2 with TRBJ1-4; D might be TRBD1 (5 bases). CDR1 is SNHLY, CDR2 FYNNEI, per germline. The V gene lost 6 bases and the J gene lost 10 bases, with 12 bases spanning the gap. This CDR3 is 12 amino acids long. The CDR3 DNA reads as TGTGCCAGCAGGGGGGAATCGGGAAAACTGTTTTTT. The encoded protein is CASRGESGKLFF.

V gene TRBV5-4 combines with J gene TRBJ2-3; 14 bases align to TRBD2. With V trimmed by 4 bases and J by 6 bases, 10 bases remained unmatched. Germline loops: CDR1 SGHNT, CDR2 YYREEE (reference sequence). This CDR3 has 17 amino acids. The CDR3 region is CASSHGTSGSLLDTQYF. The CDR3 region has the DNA TGTGCCAGCAGCCATGGGACTAGCGGGAGTCTTTTGGATACGCAGTATTTT.

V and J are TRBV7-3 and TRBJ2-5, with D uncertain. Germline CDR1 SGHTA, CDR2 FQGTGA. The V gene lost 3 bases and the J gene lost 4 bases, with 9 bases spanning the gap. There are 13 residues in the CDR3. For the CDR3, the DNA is TGTGCCAGCAGCTTGGGCCCGGGAGAGACCCAGTACTTC. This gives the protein CASSLGPGETQYF.

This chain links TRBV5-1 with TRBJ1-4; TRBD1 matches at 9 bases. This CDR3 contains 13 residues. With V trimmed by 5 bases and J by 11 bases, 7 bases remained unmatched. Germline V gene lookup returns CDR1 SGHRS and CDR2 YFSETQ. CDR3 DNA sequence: TGCGCCAGCAGTGAGGGACAGGGAGGGAAACTGTTTTTT. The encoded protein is CASSEGQGGKLFF.

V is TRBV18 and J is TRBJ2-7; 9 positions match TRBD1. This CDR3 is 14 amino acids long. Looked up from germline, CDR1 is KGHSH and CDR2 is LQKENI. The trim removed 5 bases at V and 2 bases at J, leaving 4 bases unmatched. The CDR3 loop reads CASSTTGGTYEQYF. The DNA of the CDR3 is TGTGCCAGCTCAACGACAGGGGGGACCTACGAGCAGTACTTC.

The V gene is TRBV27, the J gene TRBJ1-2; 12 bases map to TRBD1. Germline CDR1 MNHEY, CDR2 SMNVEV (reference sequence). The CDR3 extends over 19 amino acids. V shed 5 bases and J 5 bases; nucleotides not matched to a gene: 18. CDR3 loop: CASSVPWGQGAILLYGYTF. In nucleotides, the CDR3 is TGTGCCAGCAGTGTCCCATGGGGACAGGGGGCCATTTTGCTGTATGGCTACACCTTC.